Following are 15 T cell receptor beta chains from one sample sequenced in a study of shared clonotypes between healthy human individuals. Produced via immunoSEQ multiplex PCR; TCRdb's table is partial and in-frame only. Of 1.6 million or so clones in the sample, more than 95% were seen once. Sequencing was performed on naive CD4+ T cells sorted from blood. Subset given: CD45RA+ positively selected. The receptors derive from a man younger than 45 in good health.

This sequence joins TRBV7-9 and TRBJ2-2; no clear D gene. The CDR3 has 17 residues. The ends were cut back, 2 bases at V and 2 bases at J, with 15 bases in the middle. Germline CDR1 is SEHNR and CDR2 is FQNEAQ (reference sequence). The CDR3: CASSLYELRINTGELFF. Here the CDR3 DNA reads TGTGCCAGCAGCTTATACGAGCTGAGGATTAACACCGGGGAGCTGTTTTTT.

The chain employs TRBV11-2 and TRBJ1-2; no reliable D call. CDR1 SGHAT and CDR2 FQNNGV come from the germline V gene. The V gene lost 0 bases and the J gene lost 8 bases, with 16 bases spanning the gap. This CDR3 spans 15 amino acids. In DNA form, the CDR3 reads TGTGCCAGCAGCTTAGATCGGGCGTGGATCCCCGGCTACACCTTC. Its protein is CASSLDRAWIPGYTF. Complete variable domain (other parts from reference TRBV11-2 and TRBJ1-2): EAGVAQSPRYKIIEKRQSVAFWCNPISGHATLYWYQQILGQGPKLLIQFQNNGVVDDSQLPKDRFSAERLKGVDSTLKIQPAKLEDSAVYLCASSLDRAWIPGYTFGSGTRLTVV.

V usage is TRBV6-5 and J usage is TRBJ2-3; D remains ambiguous. Trimming left V 5 bases short and J 0 bases short, with 12 bases between. Looked up from germline, CDR1 is MNHEY and CDR2 is SVGAGI. The CDR3 is made up of 15 amino acids. The CDR3 reads CASSHLGTSTDTQYF. CDR3 bases: TGTGCCAGCAGTCATCTAGGAACTAGCACAGATACGCAGTATTTT.

The chain joins TRBV28 to TRBJ2-1; the D call may be TRBD1 or TRBD2 (5 bases each). V lost 9 bases and J lost 0, with 15 bases in between. The germline CDR1 and CDR2 sequences are MDHEN and SYDVKM. The CDR3 loop spans 15 amino acids. The CDR3 DNA sequence: TGTGCCAGTGACCGGGGCGTCCCCTCCTACAATGAGCAGTTCTTC. Translating gives CASDRGVPSYNEQFF.

The chain employs TRBV29-1 and TRBJ1-1; 7 positions match TRBD1. The CDR3 has 14 amino acids. Germline V gene sequence: CDR1 SQVTM, CDR2 ANQGSEA. With 6 bases clipped from V and 4 bases from J, the junction kept 11 bases outside the gene matches. This CDR3 is CSVDPRQGGTEAFF. The CDR3, as DNA: TGCAGCGTAGACCCCCGACAGGGCGGCACTGAAGCTTTCTTT.

The chain carries TRBV9 and TRBJ2-7, with TRBD1 matching 9 bases. Germline CDR1 is SGDLS and CDR2 is YYNGEE. V dropped 6 bases and J dropped 2; count of bases not matched to a gene: 9. CDR3 length: 15 amino acids. CDR3 in DNA: TGTGCCAGCATCAATCCGGGACAGGGCCCCTACGAGCAGTACTTC. Its translation is CASINPGQGPYEQYF.

The rearrangement uses TRBV9 and TRBJ2-1; the D gene is possibly TRBD2 (6 bases). Per germline, CDR1 SGDLS and CDR2 YYNGEE. Trimming removed 6 bases at V and 2 bases at J, with 15 bases between. This CDR3 has 15 residues. The DNA of the CDR3 is TGTGCCAGCACCCTAGCGCCGGGTCCCTACAATGAGCAGTTCTTC. Its translation is CASTLAPGPYNEQFF.

This rearrangement joins TRBV21-1 to TRBJ1-5. TRBV21-1 is assigned pseudogene status. This CDR3 region has 21 residues. The CDR3 DNA sequence: TGTGCCAGCAGCGAAATGGGGAGGAATTGCCTATTGGACAAGAGCAATCAGCCCCAGCATTTT. It yields the protein CASSEMGRNCLLDKSNQPQHF.

This sequence joins TRBV11-2 and TRBJ2-7; the D is unclear. The CDR3 length is 14 residues. Trimming cost V 2 bases and J 5 bases, with 13 bases left between them. In germline, CDR1 is SGHAT, CDR2 FQNNGV. The CDR3 protein is CASSLITRSHEQYF. In DNA, the CDR3 is TGTGCCAGCAGCTTAATTACACGTAGCCACGAGCAGTACTTC.

The V and J genes are TRBV11-2 and TRBJ1-1; possible D gene TRBD1, 6 bases. V lost 5 bases to trimming and J lost 4 bases, with 14 bases between them. This CDR3 has 14 amino acids. The germline CDR1 and CDR2 sequences are SGHAT and FQNNGV. The DNA of the CDR3 is TGTGCCAGCAGCCCACTCACAGGGCCCACTGAAGCTTTCTTT. Encoded protein: CASSPLTGPTEAFF.

Worth noting for this clone: Other DNA sequences within the sample encode an identical CDR3. The chain combines TRBV28 with TRBJ2-7; no definite D call. V lost 6 bases and J 0 bases, leaving 6 bases between the germline ends. The CDR3 is 12 amino acids. Germline V gene sequence: CDR1 MDHEN, CDR2 SYDVKM. CDR3 DNA sequence: TGTGCCAGCAGCCCCGACTCCTACGAGCAGTACTTC. The encoded protein is CASSPDSYEQYF.

Notes on this clone: Distinct nucleotide sequences in the sample also encode this CDR3. V usage is TRBV18 and J usage is TRBJ2-5; D perhaps matches TRBD1 (5 bases). This CDR3 has 13 amino acids. V was cut by 3 bases and J by 5 bases, with 10 bases left in between. Per germline, CDR1 KGHSH and CDR2 LQKENI. The CDR3 DNA follows: TGTGCCAGCTCACCGCAGGGTCGGGAGACCCAGTACTTC. It codes for CASSPQGRETQYF.

This chain joins TRBV4-2 and TRBJ1-5; 7 bases are a match to TRBD1. The CDR3 sequence is 18 residues long. From germline, CDR1 is LGHNA and CDR2 YNFKEQ. Trimming took 0 bases from V and 5 from J; bases not matched to a gene: 13. The CDR3 sequence: CASSQDLTGERVHQPQHF. CDR3 nucleotide sequence: TGTGCCAGCAGCCAAGATCTCACAGGGGAGCGGGTTCATCAGCCCCAGCATTTT.

V and J are TRBV6-1 and TRBJ1-1, with a tentative D call TRBD1 (6 bases). From germline, CDR1 is MNHNS and CDR2 SASEGT. The CDR3 spans 13 residues. V lost 2 bases to trimming and J lost 3 bases, with 7 bases between them. The chain's CDR3 is CASSEHRDTEAFF. For the CDR3, the DNA is TGTGCCAGCAGTGAACACAGGGACACTGAAGCTTTCTTT.

This sequence joins TRBV19 and TRBJ1-2; D unclear. V gave up 2 bases and J gave up 3 bases, with 7 bases separating them. The CDR3 covers 13 residues. Germline CDR1 LNHDA, CDR2 SQIVND (reference sequence). The CDR3 nucleotides read TGTGCCAGTAGTATACAGAGCTACTATGGCTACACCTTC. Translated, it gives CASSIQSYYGYTF. The whole variable domain, remainder taken from reference TRBV19 and TRBJ1-2, is DGGITQSPKYLFRKEGQNVTLSCEQNLNHDAMYWYRQDPGQGLRLIYYSQIVNDFQKGDIAEGYSVSREKKESFPLTVTSAQKNPTAFYLCASSIQSYYGYTFGSGTRLTVV.